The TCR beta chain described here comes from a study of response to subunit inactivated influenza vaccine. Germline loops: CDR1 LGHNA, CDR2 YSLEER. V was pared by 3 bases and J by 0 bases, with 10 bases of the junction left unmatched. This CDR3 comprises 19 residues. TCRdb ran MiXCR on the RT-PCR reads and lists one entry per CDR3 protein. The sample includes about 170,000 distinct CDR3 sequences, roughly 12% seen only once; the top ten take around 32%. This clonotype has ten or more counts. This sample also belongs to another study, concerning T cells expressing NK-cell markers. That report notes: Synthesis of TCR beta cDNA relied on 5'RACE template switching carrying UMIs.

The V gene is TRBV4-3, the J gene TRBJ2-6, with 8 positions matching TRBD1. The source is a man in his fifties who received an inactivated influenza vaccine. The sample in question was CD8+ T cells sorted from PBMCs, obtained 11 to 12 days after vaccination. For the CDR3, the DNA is TGCGCCAGCAGCCACCTACAGGACAGGGTCCACTCTGGGGCCAACGTCCTGACTTTC. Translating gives CASSHLQDRVHSGANVLTF.